Listed below are T cell receptor beta chains from one sample, sequenced in a study of control samples from healthy donors and cancer patients. The repertoire was sequenced with immunoSEQ multiplex PCR; TCRdb's copy has only in-frame clones and lacks some. The sample consists of under 110,000 clones, more than 85% of them appearing once. Sequencing was done on a sample of blood. The receptors come from a man younger than 40 in good health. Each CDR3 is given with its conserved first and last residue. D genes are given only for firm matches.

V gene	D gene	J gene	CDR3 protein
TRBV5-6	-	TRBJ1-2	CASSLPGYGYTF
TRBV11-2	TRBD1	TRBJ2-7	CASSPLGRGPTYYEQYF
TRBV30	-	TRBJ2-5	CAWNLVGETQYF
TRBV19	-	TRBJ1-1	CASSIGRGTEAFF
TRBV1	-	TRBJ1-3	CTSSQIQGLNGNTIYF
TRBV10-3	TRBD2	TRBJ2-5	CAISDGGRAAETQYF
TRBV28	-	TRBJ2-7	CASSYTIEQYF
TRBV7-8	TRBD1	TRBJ1-6	CASSLASGDRANSPLHF
TRBV5-1	-	TRBJ1-1	CASSLAGEKAFF
TRBV19	-	TRBJ1-3	CASRRGSVGTGNTIYF
TRBV3-1/TRBV3-2	TRBD2	TRBJ2-1	CASSQSRAGESLF
TRBV12-3/TRBV12-4	-	TRBJ2-7	CASSLGVSEQYF
TRBV19	-	TRBJ1-1	CAGSMGDLVNTEAFF
TRBV7-7	TRBD1	TRBJ2-5	CASSSDRGETQYF
TRBV19	TRBD2	TRBJ2-7	CASSAGTSGTYEQYF